The next 2 T cell receptor beta chains were all read from a single sample in a study of blood T cells in healthy people across ages. Next came a second PCR, run for about 7 to 12 cycles, which used a sample-barcoded 5' primer along with a J-beta primer mix. Each CDR3 protein is one row after TCRdb ran MiXCR on the 5' RACE reads. The table has around 1,500,000 distinct CDR3 sequences, under 30% seen once. The sequencing input was blood. The receptors were gathered from a young woman in good health.

This clonotype was recorded a few times. V and J are TRBV5-1 and TRBJ2-7; 9 bases align to TRBD2. Germline V gene data show CDR1 as SGHRS and CDR2 as YFSETQ. The junction had 7 bases not matched to a gene; V was cut back by 4 bases and J by 2 bases. The CDR3 contains 15 residues. This chain's CDR3 is CASSLRREGTYEQYF. CDR3 DNA: TGCGCCAGCAGCCTGCGGCGGGAGGGAACCTACGAGCAGTACTTC. Full variable domain (remainder filled in from reference TRBV5-1 and TRBJ2-7): KAGVTQTPRYLIKTRGQQVTLSCSPISGHRSVSWYQQTPGQGLQFLFEYFSETQRNKGNFPGRFSGRQFSNSRSEMNVSTLELGDSALYLCASSLRREGTYEQYFGPGTRLTVT.

Concerning this clonotype: A read error is possible here, since a much larger clone lies one base away. The chain has TRBV20-1 and TRBJ2-7; a possible D gene is TRBD2 (6 bases). Per germline, CDR1 DFQATT and CDR2 SNEGSKA (reference sequence). This CDR3 is built from 14 residues. CDR3 in DNA: TGCAGTGCTAGAGAGACTAGGAGCTCCTACGTGCAGTACTTC. It codes for CSARETRSSYVQYF.